The TCR beta chain under discussion was sequenced for a study of molecular identifiers for immune sequencing clone quantification. Details on this clonotype: A much larger clonotype is one base distant, so this may be a read error.

In germline, CDR1 is SQVTM, CDR2 ANQGSEA. This CDR3 is built from 15 residues. Trimming removed 6 bases at V and 4 bases at J, with 22 bases between. TCRdb redid the calling of the PCR reads with MiXCR, one entry per CDR3 protein. The profile covers approximately 500,000 distinct CDR3 sequences, with about a quarter appearing a single time and over 0.6% taken by the ten largest. This TCR was recovered from a human donor in good health. Some libraries in this study had Jurkat cell RNA spiked in. V usage is TRBV29-1 and J usage is TRBJ2-7, with D maybe TRBD2 (7 bases). The material sequenced was naive CD8+ T cells from blood, with Jurkat cell RNA spiked in. Stated subset: FACS-sorted CD8+CD4-CCR7+CD45RA+ naive T cells. In DNA form, the CDR3 reads TGCAGCGTGGCGTTTAGGGGGGGAGGAATTTACGAGCAGTACTTC. Translation gives CSVAFRGGGIYEQYF.